The 22 T cell receptor beta chains below all came from one sample that was sequenced in a study of kidney transplant recipient with SARS-CoV-2 infection. TCRdb re-called the reads through MiXCR, storing one row per CDR3 protein. The repertoire holds 200,000 to 300,000 distinct CDR3 sequences, with roughly 26% as singletons. The specimen comprised a blood sample, sampled at baseline and between days 110 and 120 from a kidney transplant recipient. These receptors were obtained from a male patient between 25 and 40 years old who had COVID-19 and was a kidney transplant recipient. Part of the T cells may come from the graft donor.

Note on this clonotype: This clone may be a read error of a much larger clone one base away. CDR3 nucleotide sequence: TGCGCCAGCAACTTGGCCAAAGGAGCGGGAGAGACCTACAATGAGCAGTTCTTC. Encoded protein: CASNLAKGAGETYNEQFF. The chain links TRBV5-1 to TRBJ2-1, with 8 bases fitting TRBD2. Per germline, CDR1 SGHRS and CDR2 YFSETQ. The CDR3 is 18 amino acids. Combining the CDR3 with reference TRBV5-1 and TRBJ2-1 gives the whole variable domain KAGVTQTPRYLIKTRGQQVTLSCSPISGHRSVSWYQQTPGQGLQFLFEYFSETQRNKGNFPGRFSGRQFSNSRSEMNVSTLELGDSALYLCASNLAKGAGETYNEQFFGPGTRLTVL.

This clonotype was detected many times. The CDR3 bases are TGTGCCAGCTCATTGAGACAGGGGGACACCGGGGAGCTGTTTTTT. It codes for CASSLRQGDTGELFF. This chain links TRBV18 with TRBJ2-2, with TRBD1 matching 9 bases. The CDR3 has 15 residues. The V and J ends lost 5 bases and 3 bases, in that order; junction bases with no gene match: 4. Per germline, CDR1 KGHSH and CDR2 LQKENI.

This clonotype was counted between two and nine times. The chain combines TRBV6-5 with TRBJ2-5; the D gene is possibly TRBD1 (5 bases). This CDR3 contains 13 residues. CDR1 and CDR2 (germline): MNHEY, SVGAGI. The V end was cut by 5 bases, the J end by 5 bases, with 12 bases between. The CDR3 sequence is CASSRTSLETQYF. The CDR3 coding sequence is TGTGCCAGCAGTAGGACAAGTTTGGAGACCCAGTACTTC.

A note on this clonotype: At one end, the junction sequence differs from germline, possibly due to a read error. V usage is TRBV3-1 and J usage is TRBJ2-2; the D gene is possibly TRBD2 (5 bases). The CDR3 covers 18 residues. Germline CDR1 and CDR2: LGHDT and YNNKEL (reference sequence). The CDR3 spells CASSPIPPISGLTGELSF. DNA for the CDR3: TGTGCCAGCAGCCCTATACCTCCCATTTCAGGCTTGACCGGGGAGCTGTCTTTT.

The table lists this clonotype with many counts. V is TRBV6-5 and J is TRBJ1-1; D remains unclear. The germline V gene encodes CDR1 MNHEY and CDR2 SVGAGI. With 5 bases removed from V and 1 base from J, the gap between germline ends came to 8 bases. This CDR3 has 13 residues. The CDR3 DNA reads TGTGCCAGCAGTAACAAGGGGAACACTGAAGCTTTCTTT. Translated: CASSNKGNTEAFF.

Concerning this clonotype itself: This may come from a read error, since a much larger clone is one base off. V and J are TRBV3-1 and TRBJ2-7, with no clear D. TRBJ2-5 matches the DNA end more closely, so the J call is doubtful. This CDR3 region has 17 residues. CDR1 LGHDT and CDR2 YNNKEL come from the germline V gene (reference sequence). The CDR3 loop is CASSTGTPISLSETQYF. For the CDR3, the DNA is TGTGCCAGCAGCACCGGTACTCCCATTTCTCTCTCTGAGACCCAGTACTTC.

This clonotype was found many times. J is TRBJ2-2 and V is TRBV12-3 or TRBV12-4; no clear D gene. V shed 7 bases and J shed 1 base, with 10 bases lying between them. This CDR3 has 14 amino acids. DNA of the CDR3: TGTGCCAGCAAGTCTGGCCGGAACACCGGGGAGCTGTTTTTT. It specifies CASKSGRNTGELFF.

This clonotype was seen at least ten times. The chain links TRBV12-3 or TRBV12-4 to TRBJ2-1; D is uncertain. V lost 3 bases and J lost 15, with 18 bases in between. The CDR3 has 13 residues. This chain's CDR3 is CASSFLLDSAGFF. CDR3 nucleotide sequence: TGTGCCAGCAGTTTTCTTTTAGATTCGGCAGGGTTCTTC.

This clonotype was seen repeatedly, ten times or more. V and J are TRBV7-9 and TRBJ1-2, with D unresolved. The CDR3 length is 17 residues. V was shortened by 3 bases and J by 4 bases, with 21 bases between the two germline ends. The germline V gene encodes CDR1 SEHNR and CDR2 FQNEAQ (reference sequence). CDR3 DNA sequence: TGTGCCAGCAGCTTGAAAAAATACCATGGAAAGACCTATGGCTACACCTTC. Translation: CASSLKKYHGKTYGYTF.

This chain connects TRBV21-1 to TRBJ2-3. TRBV21-1 has pseudogene status. The CDR3 is 17 amino acids. This CDR3 is CASSSPIATVMQDTQYF. CDR3 sequence (DNA): TGTGCCAGCAGCTCCCCGATAGCTACAGTCATGCAAGATACGCAGTATTTT.

With regard to this clonotype: A read error is possible here, since a much larger clone lies one base away. Since the CDR3 does not end with the conserved phenylalanine or tryptophan, this likely comes from a read error. The CDR3 sequence is CASSAVVPISFSETQYS. The CDR3 nucleotides are TGTGCCAGCAGCGCGGTGGTTCCCATTTCTTTCTCTGAGACCCAGTACTCC. The gene calls are TRBV3-1 and TRBJ2-5; D is undetermined. The CDR3 extends over 17 amino acids. V lost 5 bases to trimming and J lost 5 bases, with 24 bases between them. Germline V gene data show CDR1 as LGHDT and CDR2 as YNNKEL (reference sequence).

This clonotype was observed many times. The chain employs TRBV14 and TRBJ1-2, with a weak D call TRBD1 (6 bases). This CDR3 is built from 15 residues. V was cut by 5 bases and J by 0 bases, with 13 bases left in between. Looked up from germline, CDR1 is SGHDN and CDR2 is FVKESK. CDR3 amino acids: CASSIMTGPNYGYTF. The CDR3 DNA sequence: TGTGCCAGCAGCATAATGACAGGACCTAACTATGGCTACACCTTC.

In the case of this clonotype: It may be a read error: a sequence one base away is much more abundant. V gene TRBV19 combines with J gene TRBJ1-1, with 11 bases fitting TRBD1. Germline lookup yields CDR1 LNHDA and CDR2 SQIVND (reference sequence). There are 16 residues in the CDR3. This CDR3 reads CARSMDRGLLNTEAFF. Written as DNA, the CDR3 is TGTGCCAGAAGTATGGACAGGGGGCTTCTGAACACTGAAGCTTTCTTT.

Details on this clonotype: A much larger clone sits a single nucleotide away, making a read error possible. V and J are TRBV3-1 and TRBJ2-1; D perhaps matches TRBD2 (6 bases). The CDR3 runs 15 residues. Per germline, CDR1 LGHDT and CDR2 YNNKEL (reference sequence). The CDR3 sequence is CASSQGWRDYNEQLF. The CDR3 bases are TGTGCCAGCAGCCAAGGATGGAGGGATTACAATGAGCAGCTCTTC.

This clonotype was detected many times. The gene calls are TRBV6-9 and TRBJ1-2; no firm D call. CDR3 length: 17 amino acids. Trimming took off 5 bases at V and 4 bases at J, with 23 bases between the two ends. Germline lookup yields CDR1 MNHGY and CDR2 SVAAGI. CDR3 region: CASSLVMPYGKTYGYTF. The DNA of the CDR3 is TGTGCCAGCAGTCTCGTGATGCCTTACGGAAAGACCTATGGCTACACCTTC.

A remark on this clonotype: It may be a read error: a sequence one base away is much more abundant. The chain uses TRBV6-5 and TRBJ2-2; a weak D match, TRBD2 (6 bases). Germline CDR1 and CDR2: MNHEY and SVGAGI. Trimming left V 2 bases short and J 7 bases short, with 11 bases between. This CDR3 comprises 14 residues. The chain's CDR3 is CASSYRESSGELFF. The CDR3 DNA reads TGTGCCAGCAGTTACCGGGAGTCGAGCGGGGAGCTGTTTTTT.

The gene calls are TRBV3-1 and TRBJ1-4; D is unclear. Looked up from germline, CDR1 is LGHDT and CDR2 is YNNKEL (reference sequence). The CDR3 sequence is 18 residues long. The V end lost 5 bases, the J end lost 4 bases, and 23 bases lay between the germline ends. Here the CDR3 reads CASSGNSPIWVHNEKLFF. The DNA of the CDR3 is TGTGCCAGCAGCGGTAACTCTCCCATTTGGGTGCATAATGAAAAACTGTTTTTT.

Note on this clonotype: A read error may explain this, as a much larger clone is one base away. The gene calls are TRBV27 and TRBJ2-7; 8 bases map to TRBD1. J gave up 4 bases and V 8 bases, and 10 bases lay outside the gene matches. The CDR3 has 14 residues. The germline CDR1 and CDR2 sequences are MNHEY and SMNVEV (reference sequence). CDR3 in DNA: TGTGCCAGCGGTGGACAGGGTTCTCGTTACGAGCAGTACTTC. Amino acid sequence: CASGGQGSRYEQYF.

Many counts were recorded for this clonotype. CDR3 region: CASSRQDSFRKTYGYTF. The CDR3 DNA follows: TGTGCCAGCAGTAGGCAGGACAGCTTCCGAAAGACCTATGGCTACACCTTC. The chain links TRBV12-3 or TRBV12-4 to TRBJ1-2; D may be TRBD1 (6 bases). There are 17 residues in the CDR3. V dropped 5 bases and J dropped 4 bases, with 23 bases sitting between them.

On this clonotype itself: At one end the junction does not follow the germline gene, possibly because of a read error. This sequence joins TRBV3-1 and TRBJ1-2, with D uncertain. Germline V CDR1 and CDR2: LGHDT, YNNKEL (reference sequence). The CDR3 has 17 amino acids. The CDR3 coding sequence is TGTGCCAGCAGCCGACACAGCACCCTTCGAAAGACCTATAGCTACACCTTC. Protein: CASSRHSTLRKTYSYTF. Full variable domain (remainder filled in from reference TRBV3-1 and TRBJ1-2): DTAVSQTPKYLVTQMGNDKSIKCEQNLGHDTMYWYKQDSKKFLKIMFSYNNKELIINETVPNRFSPKSPDKAHLNLHINSLELGDSAVYFCASSRHSTLRKTYSYTFGSGTRLTVV.

Turning to this clonotype: At one of its ends the junction is not consistent with the germline gene, which may arise from a read error. The gene calls are TRBV4-2 and TRBJ2-7, with 7 bases fitting TRBD1. The CDR3 has 17 amino acids. The V gene's germline CDR1 is LGHNA and CDR2 YNFKEQ. The CDR3 region has the DNA TGTGCCAACAGCCAAGATGAGGGGGACAGAAGCTCCTACGAGCAGTACTTC. The encoded protein is CANSQDEGDRSSYEQYF.

This clonotype was counted at least ten times. V and J are TRBV5-1 and TRBJ1-2; no firm D call. The germline gives CDR1 SGHRS, CDR2 YFSETQ. Trimming shortened V by 7 bases and J by 4 bases, and 23 bases separated the two germline ends. The CDR3 has 16 residues. The CDR3 region is CASENKSVRKTYGYTF. The CDR3 DNA reads TGCGCCAGCGAGAACAAATCGGTTCGAAAGACCTATGGCTACACCTTC.